The rows below give T cell receptor beta chains drawn from one sample of a study of shared clonotypes between healthy human individuals. The repertoire was sequenced with immunoSEQ multiplex PCR; TCRdb's copy has only in-frame clones and lacks some. This sample has hundreds of thousands of clones, with around three quarters found just once. Sequences were obtained from PBMCs. Source of these receptors: a middle-aged woman in good health. Some clones in this sample may be carry-over from other donors' samples. CDR3s include the opening cysteine and the closing phenylalanine or tryptophan.

j_gene | v_gene | CDR3aa
TRBJ2-3 | TRBV6-4 | CASSESGGGTDTQYF
TRBJ2-3 | TRBV7-9 | CASSLGAGPTDTQYF
TRBJ2-7 | TRBV28 | CASRGTGSYEQYF
TRBJ2-5 | TRBV5-4 | CASSSTFRTTQETQYF
TRBJ2-1 | TRBV7-8 | CASSLGRLADSYNEQFF
TRBJ1-2 | TRBV28 | CAGSSRANYGYTF
TRBJ2-5 | TRBV15 | CATSTPAGGETQYF
TRBJ2-7 | TRBV18 | CASSSWDGGYVEQYF
TRBJ2-2 | TRBV19 | CASSIGALPGELFF
TRBJ2-1 | TRBV11-2 | CASSPSGSNNEQFF
TRBJ2-5 | TRBV29-1 | CSVEDRHGKQETQYF
TRBJ1-2 | TRBV28 | CASSLGGQIHYGYTF
TRBJ1-3 | TRBV30 | CAWSVGSGPGNTIYF
TRBJ2-3 | TRBV19 | CASSIPGRGPDTQYF
TRBJ2-7 | TRBV5-6 | CASSLAIGQGREQYF
TRBJ1-4 | TRBV11-2 | CASSYRPGQGREKLFF